These 27 T cell receptor beta chains came from one sample sequenced in a study of cytomegalovirus exposure and HLA in healthy donors. The PCR ran on 60 Vbeta and 13 Jbeta primers. The repertoire was sequenced with immunoSEQ multiplex PCR; TCRdb's copy has only in-frame clones and lacks some. Among around 100,000 clones listed, over 65% were seen once. The source material was PBMCs. All receptors come from a woman aged 25 to 39 in good health and CMV-seronegative.

The V gene is TRBV2, the J gene TRBJ2-3; TRBD1 matches 10 bases. Losses at the gene ends were 9 bases for V and 4 bases for J; bases not matched to a gene: 7. Germline lookup yields CDR1 SNHLY and CDR2 FYNNEI. The CDR3 has 14 residues. The CDR3 sequence: CASSLTGGADTQYF. CDR3 nucleotide sequence: TGTGCCAGTTCACTGACAGGGGGCGCAGATACGCAGTATTTT.

This clone has more than one count but fewer than ten. This chain links TRBV5-1 with TRBJ1-2; TRBD1 agrees at 8 bases. V shed 2 bases and J 4 bases; nucleotides not matched to a gene: 7. The germline V gene has CDR1 SGHRS and CDR2 YFSETQ. This CDR3 is 15 amino acids long. CDR3 DNA: TGCGCCAGCAGCTTAGGTACAGGGGGAGGCTATGGCTACACCTTC. Its protein is CASSLGTGGGYGYTF.

This clone was seen a handful of times. V is TRBV5-6 and J is TRBJ1-6; D unclear. Per the germline V gene, CDR1 is SGHDT and CDR2 is YYEEEE. Trimming removed 0 bases from V and 6 bases from J, with 7 bases in between. The CDR3 has 14 residues. CDR3 in amino acids: CASSLAAGNSPLHF. CDR3 nucleotides: TGTGCCAGCAGCTTGGCCGCGGGTAATTCACCCCTCCACTTT.

This clone showed up just once. V is TRBV9 and J is TRBJ2-7; weak D call: TRBD1 (6 bases). The CDR3 is made up of 14 amino acids. V was trimmed by 2 bases and J by 7 bases, leaving 16 bases between them. Germline loops: CDR1 SGDLS, CDR2 YYNGEE. CDR3 region: CASSVTTGFGEQYF. In DNA form, the CDR3 reads TGTGCCAGCAGCGTCACAACAGGGTTCGGGGAGCAGTACTTC.

This rearrangement joins TRBV7-9 to TRBJ2-3; 11 positions match TRBD1. With V trimmed by 5 bases and J by 5 bases, 6 bases remained unmatched. CDR3 length: 15 residues. The germline CDR1 and CDR2 sequences are SEHNR and FQNEAQ (reference sequence). CDR3 sequence reads: CASSRGQGARDTQYF. CDR3 in DNA: TGTGCCAGCAGCCGCGGACAGGGGGCTAGAGATACGCAGTATTTT.

The J gene is TRBJ1-1, the V gene TRBV7-9; D is undetermined. Germline V CDR1 and CDR2: SEHNR, FQNEAQ (reference sequence). V dropped 3 bases and J dropped 0 bases, with 11 bases sitting between them. This CDR3 has 15 amino acids. Written as DNA, the CDR3 is TGTGCCAGCAGCTTGTTGAGGCAGTTGAACACTGAAGCTTTCTTT. Its translation: CASSLLRQLNTEAFF.

The sample holds one count of this clone. CDR3 sequence reads: CASSTGRGTEAFF. As DNA, the CDR3 is TGTGCCAGCAGCACAGGACGCGGCACTGAAGCTTTCTTT. J is TRBJ1-1 and V is TRBV6-6; possibly TRBD1 for D (5 bases). V was cut by 6 bases and J by 4 bases, with 12 bases left in between. The CDR3 runs to 13 residues. Looked up from germline, CDR1 is MNHNY and CDR2 is SVGAGI (reference sequence).

This clone was seen a few times. The genes are TRBV2 and TRBJ2-6; tentatively, D is TRBD2 (5 bases). V was shortened by 3 bases and J by 2 bases, with 20 bases between the two germline ends. Germline lookup yields CDR1 SNHLY and CDR2 FYNNEI. The CDR3 consists of 19 residues. CDR3 nucleotide sequence: TGTGCCAGCAGTGAGGACTTTACCACTGGAAACCCTGGGGCCAACGTCCTGACTTTC. Protein: CASSEDFTTGNPGANVLTF.

The J gene is TRBJ2-1, the V gene TRBV7-8; D is unresolved. The V and J ends lost 5 bases and 8 bases respectively, with 10 bases between them. Germline loops: CDR1 SGHVS, CDR2 FQNEAQ. This CDR3 is built from 12 residues. The CDR3 sequence is CASSSSTHEQFF. CDR3 bases: TGTGCCAGCAGCAGTAGCACCCATGAGCAGTTCTTC.

The chain couples TRBV18 to TRBJ1-2; 7 positions match TRBD1. This CDR3 is 14 amino acids long. Germline CDR1 KGHSH, CDR2 LQKENI. V gave up 3 bases and J gave up 4 bases; unmatched junction bases: 5. The CDR3 sequence is CASSPTDRVYGYTF. The CDR3 DNA reads as TGTGCCAGCTCACCCACCGACAGGGTCTATGGCTACACCTTC.

The V and J genes are TRBV18 and TRBJ1-1, with a tentative D call TRBD1 (5 bases). Germline assignment: CDR1 KGHSH and CDR2 LQKENI. The CDR3 totals 13 residues. Trimming stripped 6 bases from V and 5 bases from J, with 13 bases between. CDR3 sequence reads: CASSEQDRTEAFF. The CDR3 DNA reads TGTGCCAGCTCCGAACAGGATAGGACTGAAGCTTTCTTT.

The chain combines TRBV5-4 with TRBJ2-6; a weak D match, TRBD1 (6 bases). The CDR3 covers 17 residues. Germline assignment: CDR1 SGHNT and CDR2 YYREEE (reference sequence). Trimming left V 3 bases short and J 0 bases short, with 13 bases between. CDR3 in amino acids: CASSSKQGTSGANVLTF. CDR3 nucleotides: TGTGCCAGCAGCTCAAAACAGGGAACCTCTGGGGCCAACGTCCTGACTTTC.

DNA for the CDR3: TGTGCCTCCCAGGAACTAGCGGGAGGCCCCGGGGAGCTGTTTTTT. It translates to CASQELAGGPGELFF. The rearrangement uses TRBV6-1 and TRBJ2-2; 12 bases map to TRBD2. There are 15 residues in the CDR3. Germline V lookup: CDR1 MNHNS, CDR2 SASEGT. Trimming took 11 bases from V and 6 from J; bases not matched to a gene: 10.

This clone showed up just once. V is TRBV28 and J is TRBJ1-1, with TRBD1 identical over 9 bases. The CDR3 covers 15 residues. Germline-derived CDR1 and CDR2 are MDHEN and SYDVKM. The V and J ends lost 6 bases and 7 bases, in that order; junction bases with no gene match: 12. CDR3 protein: CASRGVGTGLDEAFF. Written as DNA, the CDR3 is TGTGCCAGCAGAGGGGTAGGGACAGGGCTGGATGAAGCTTTCTTT.

The chain employs TRBV9 and TRBJ2-3; D call uncertain. Germline V gene sequence: CDR1 SGDLS, CDR2 YYNGEE. V shed 4 bases and J shed 1 base, with 10 bases lying between them. The CDR3 loop spans 14 amino acids. The CDR3 protein is CASSRETRTDTQYF. CDR3 nucleotide sequence: TGTGCCAGCAGCCGCGAAACTCGCACAGATACGCAGTATTTT.

The V call is TRBV6-1, the J call TRBJ2-5, with 14 nucleotides matching TRBD2. From germline, CDR1 is MNHNS and CDR2 SASEGT. This CDR3 contains 17 residues. Germline trimming cut 0 bases from V and 5 bases from J; bases unmatched to any gene: 5. The DNA of the CDR3 is TGTGCCAGCAGTGAAGCTTTGACTAGCGGGGGGGCGGAGACCCAGTACTTC. Encoded protein: CASSEALTSGGAETQYF.

V gene TRBV25-1 combines with J gene TRBJ1-5; 10 nucleotides align to TRBD1. Losses at the gene ends were 5 bases for V and 6 bases for J; bases not matched to a gene: 7. This CDR3 spans 15 amino acids. The germline CDR1 and CDR2 sequences are MGHDK and SYGVNS. The CDR3 DNA reads as TGTGCCAGCAGTCCGACAGGGGGCATTGGTCAGCCCCAGCATTTT. It is translated as CASSPTGGIGQPQHF.

The chain couples TRBV2 to TRBJ1-1; no clear D gene. Germline V gene data show CDR1 as SNHLY and CDR2 as FYNNEI. The germline V and J ends were trimmed by 6 bases and 3 bases, with 8 bases remaining between them. This CDR3 has 12 amino acids. CDR3 DNA sequence: TGTGCCAGCAGGCTCGGGGACACTGAAGCTTTCTTT. Protein: CASRLGDTEAFF.

The CDR3 is CASIRDRETGNTIYF. The CDR3 bases are TGTGCCAGCATTCGGGACAGGGAAACTGGAAACACCATATATTTT. The chain combines TRBV2 with TRBJ1-3, with 9 bases that match TRBD1. The junction had 6 bases not matched to a gene; V was cut back by 7 bases and J by 2 bases. This CDR3 region has 15 residues. Per the germline V gene, CDR1 is SNHLY and CDR2 is FYNNEI.

The gene calls are TRBV7-2 and TRBJ1-3; possible D gene TRBD1, 6 bases. The V gene's germline CDR1 is SGHTA and CDR2 FQGNSA. The V end was cut by 6 bases, the J end by 0 bases, with 18 bases between. The CDR3 covers 17 residues. The CDR3 DNA follows: TGTGCCAGCAGTCCCAACGCACAGGGTTCCTCTGGAAACACCATATATTTT. It encodes CASSPNAQGSSGNTIYF.

The chain recombines TRBV6-4 with TRBJ2-4; 10 bases fit TRBD2. V trimming: 5 bases; J trimming: 12 bases; junction bases outside the gene matches: 13. This CDR3 is 15 amino acids long. Per germline, CDR1 MRHNA and CDR2 SNTAGT. The CDR3 DNA is TGTGCCAGCAGTCAATCGTCTAGCGGGAGTGACCATCAGTACTTC. Encoded protein: CASSQSSSGSDHQYF.

This chain links TRBV5-6 with TRBJ2-7; no clear D. V gave up 2 bases and J gave up 0 bases, with 9 bases separating them. From germline, CDR1 is SGHDT and CDR2 YYEEEE. The CDR3 has 14 residues. The CDR3 coding sequence is TGTGCCAGCAGCTTTGGCCTTTCCTCCTACGAGCAGTACTTC. It encodes CASSFGLSSYEQYF.

The rearrangement links TRBV7-8 to TRBJ2-3; 9 bases are a match to TRBD2. The germline CDR1 and CDR2 sequences are SGHVS and FQNEAQ. The junction had 0 bases not matched to a gene; V was cut back by 1 base and J by 1 base. This CDR3 is 15 amino acids long. The CDR3 DNA reads as TGTGCCAGCAGCTTAGGACTAGCGGGCACAGATACGCAGTATTTT. This encodes CASSLGLAGTDTQYF.

The V gene is TRBV6-1, the J gene TRBJ2-7, with a weak D call TRBD1 (5 bases). The V gene lost 6 bases and the J gene lost 10 bases, with 16 bases spanning the gap. This CDR3 has 12 amino acids. Per germline, CDR1 MNHNS and CDR2 SASEGT. CDR3 region: CASRFTGLGQYF. CDR3 DNA sequence: TGTGCCAGCAGATTTACAGGTCTCGGTCAGTACTTC.

The chain couples TRBV27 to TRBJ2-7; TRBD1 matches 8 bases. The J segment lost 5 bases and the V segment lost 3 bases, leaving 6 bases of the junction unmatched. Per germline, CDR1 MNHEY and CDR2 SMNVEV (reference sequence). The CDR3 extends over 14 amino acids. The CDR3 DNA reads TGTGCCAGCAGTTTCAGGGGGCCGACGCACGAGCAGTACTTC. Amino acid sequence: CASSFRGPTHEQYF.

This chain links TRBV13 with TRBJ1-2, with 9 bases identical to TRBD1. There are 15 residues in the CDR3. V dropped 5 bases and J dropped 4; count of bases not matched to a gene: 8. The germline V gene encodes CDR1 PRHDT and CDR2 FYEKMQ (reference sequence). Here the CDR3 reads CASSGGTGPIYGYTF. The CDR3 DNA reads as TGTGCCAGCAGCGGGGGGACAGGGCCCATCTATGGCTACACCTTC.

The V gene is TRBV2, the J gene TRBJ1-1; D is undetermined. The CDR3 covers 14 residues. V dropped 5 bases and J dropped 3 bases, with 13 bases sitting between them. From germline, CDR1 is SNHLY and CDR2 FYNNEI. CDR3 coding DNA: TGTGCCAGCAGTTCCTACTTAGGAGACACTGAAGCTTTCTTT. Translated: CASSSYLGDTEAFF. The whole variable domain, filled in from reference TRBV2 and TRBJ1-1, reads EPEVTQTPSHQVTQMGQEVILRCVPISNHLYFYWYRQILGQKVEFLVSFYNNEISEKSEIFDDQFSVERPDGSNFTLKIRSTKLEDSAMYFCASSSYLGDTEAFFGQGTRLTVV.